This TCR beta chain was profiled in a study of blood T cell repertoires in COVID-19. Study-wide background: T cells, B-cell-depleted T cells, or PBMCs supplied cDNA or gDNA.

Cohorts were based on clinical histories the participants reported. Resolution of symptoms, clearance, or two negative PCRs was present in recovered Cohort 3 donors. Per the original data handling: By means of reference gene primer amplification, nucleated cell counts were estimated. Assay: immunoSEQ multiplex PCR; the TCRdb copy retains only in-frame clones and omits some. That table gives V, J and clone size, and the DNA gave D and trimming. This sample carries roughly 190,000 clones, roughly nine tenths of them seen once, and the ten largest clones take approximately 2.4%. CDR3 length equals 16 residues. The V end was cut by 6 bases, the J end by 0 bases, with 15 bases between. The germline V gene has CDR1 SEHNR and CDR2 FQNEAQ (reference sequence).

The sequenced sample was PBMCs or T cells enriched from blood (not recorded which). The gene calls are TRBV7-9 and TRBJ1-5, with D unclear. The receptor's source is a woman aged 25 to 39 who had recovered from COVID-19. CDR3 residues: CASSPRGVNSNQPQHF. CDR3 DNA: TGTGCCAGCAGTCCCCGCGGAGTAAATAGCAATCAGCCCCAGCATTTT.